This T cell receptor (beta chain) was identified in a study of T cells in lung cancer brain metastases. As for the study in general: About 90% of the 20 patients had no interval therapy between resections. Points from the study as a whole: Unique productive clones were significantly fewer in brain metastases: median around 1,500 versus 5,000.

On this clone: What it binds is unknown.

Genomic DNA input was roughly 2 to 5.5 ug, equal within pairs. Clones were sequenced by immunoSEQ multiplex PCR, and TCRdb holds only the in-frame ones, with some missing. The top ten clones hold 9.2% of a sample with 5,000 or so clones, 70% to 90% of them seen once. Sequencing was carried out using tumor tissue from a brain metastasis. The receptor's source is a woman aged 45-65 years with non-small cell lung cancer that had spread to the brain.

CDR3 nucleotides: TGTGCCAGTAGTAGAAAGGGGAACGGTAACTATGGCTACACCTTC. Translation gives CASSRKGNGNYGYTF. J is TRBJ1-2 and V is TRBV19, with D perhaps matching TRBD1 (5 bases). CDR1 is LNHDA and CDR2 is SQIVND in the germline V gene (reference sequence). CDR3 length: 15 residues. V lost 4 bases, J lost 1 base, and 13 bases lay in between.